A single sample is the source of the 24 T cell receptor beta chains below, sequenced in a study of OX40 agonist ivuxolimab in advanced cancers. Assay: immunoSEQ multiplex PCR; the TCRdb copy retains only in-frame clones and omits some. The sample holds 77,000 or so clones, around 93% seen once. This material consisted of CD4+ or CD8+ T cells sorted from blood, taken in a trial of the OX40 agonist ivuxolimab. These receptors all stem from an adult with an advanced solid tumor such as melanoma, head and neck, liver or kidney cancer.

The genes are TRBV29-1 and TRBJ1-1, with D unresolved. The CDR3 runs 13 residues. CDR1 is SQVTM, CDR2 ANQGSEA, per germline. Trimming took 8 bases from V and 4 from J, leaving 17 bases between them. CDR3 residues: CSPKRGVGTEAFF. In DNA, the CDR3 is TGCAGCCCTAAACGAGGAGTAGGCACTGAAGCTTTCTTT.

This chain connects TRBV11-2 to TRBJ2-4, with 8 bases fitting TRBD2. CDR1 and CDR2 from the germline V gene are SGHAT and FQNNGV. Unmatched junction bases numbered 9, after V lost 5 bases and J lost 9 bases. This CDR3 spans 14 amino acids. Written as DNA, the CDR3 is TGTGCCAGCAGCCCCACGGGGGGGAGAGGCATTCAGTACTTC. Translating gives CASSPTGGRGIQYF.

Written as DNA, the CDR3 is TGTGCCAGTAGTCCCCACAGGGATGCCAAAAACATTCAGTACTTC. The encoded protein is CASSPHRDAKNIQYF. The V and J genes are TRBV19 and TRBJ2-4; weak D call: TRBD1 (6 bases). V shed 5 bases and J shed 1 base, with 12 bases lying between them. The length of the CDR3 is 15 residues. Germline CDR1 and CDR2: LNHDA and SQIVND (reference sequence).

The gene calls are TRBV7-2 and TRBJ2-3, with no clear D. CDR3 length: 15 residues. Germline V gives CDR1 SGHTA, CDR2 FQGNSA. V was shortened by 1 base and J by 4 bases, with 12 bases between the two germline ends. As DNA, the CDR3 is TGTGCCAGCAGCTTAGTCGGCACGATAGCAGATACGCAGTATTTT. It encodes CASSLVGTIADTQYF.

The chain joins TRBV7-6 to TRBJ2-5, with D unclear. The CDR3 spans 13 residues. The ends were cut back, 10 bases at V and 0 bases at J, with 12 bases in the middle. Germline-derived CDR1 and CDR2 are SGHVS and FNYEAQ. In nucleotides, the CDR3 is TGTGCCACCCGTGGCCATTACCAAGAGACCCAGTACTTC. Its translation is CATRGHYQETQYF.

The chain recombines TRBV21-1 with TRBJ2-7; no check of the table's D call, TRBD2, against the DNA was made. TRBV21-1 is marked as a pseudogene. This CDR3 region has 16 residues. CDR3 residues: CASSPWRLPPSHEQYF. The DNA for the CDR3 is TGTGCCAGCAGCCCTTGGAGACTACCACCCTCGCACGAGCAGTACTTC.

The CDR3 reads CAWSVRGIRGYTF. The CDR3 coding sequence is TGTGCCTGGAGTGTCAGGGGCATAAGGGGCTACACCTTC. The chain recombines TRBV30 with TRBJ1-2, with D perhaps matching TRBD1 (6 bases). The V end lost 0 bases, the J end lost 8 bases, and 13 bases lay between the germline ends. CDR1 GTSNPN and CDR2 SVGIG come from the germline V gene (reference sequence). CDR3 length equals 13 residues. The entire variable domain, with the rest obtained from reference TRBV30 and TRBJ1-2, is as follows: SQTIHQWPATLVQPVGSPLSLECTVEGTSNPNLYWYRQAAGRGLQLLFYSVGIGQISSEVPQNLSASRPQDRQFILSSKKLLLSDSGFYLCAWSVRGIRGYTFGSGTRLTVV.

The chain is built from TRBV28 and TRBJ2-5; maybe TRBD1 (5 bases). Germline V CDR1 and CDR2: MDHEN, SYDVKM. This CDR3 spans 15 amino acids. V lost 5 bases and J lost 2, with 15 bases in between. CDR3 sequence: CASSPMARAQETQYF. The CDR3 coding sequence is TGTGCCAGCAGTCCAATGGCCAGGGCACAAGAGACCCAGTACTTC.

The count of this clone is one. This chain joins TRBV18 and TRBJ2-1; 12 nucleotides line up with TRBD2. The germline V gene has CDR1 KGHSH and CDR2 LQKENI. The V segment lost 5 bases and the J segment 8 bases; nucleotides outside the gene matches: 13. The CDR3 contains 17 residues. Here the CDR3 reads CASSAGLAGRRLDEQFF. In DNA, the CDR3 is TGTGCCAGCTCAGCAGGACTAGCGGGACGGAGGCTGGATGAGCAGTTCTTC.

This clone has a handful of counts. The CDR3: CSVPAITGNTEAFF. DNA for the CDR3: TGCAGCGTTCCTGCAATAACGGGGAACACTGAAGCTTTCTTT. The rearrangement uses TRBV29-1 and TRBJ1-1; D remains ambiguous. CDR3 length equals 14 residues. The V and J ends lost 5 bases and 1 base respectively, with 14 bases between them. Germline CDR1 is SQVTM and CDR2 is ANQGSEA. Looking up the rest from reference TRBV29-1 and TRBJ1-1 gives the full variable domain: SAVISQKPSRDICQRGTSLTIQCQVDSQVTMMFWYRQQPGQSLTLIATANQGSEATYESGFVIDKFPISRPNLTFSTLTVSNMSPEDSSIYLCSVPAITGNTEAFFGQGTRLTVV.

This clone was seen a single time. This chain links TRBV11-3 with TRBJ2-7, with D perhaps assigned TRBD1 or TRBD2 (5 bases each). Germline-derived CDR1 and CDR2 are SGHNT and YENEEA. Trimming took off 1 base at V and 6 bases at J, with 13 bases between the two ends. This CDR3 spans 14 amino acids. CDR3 sequence: CASSLVGAGFEQYF. The CDR3 region has the DNA TGTGCCAGCAGCTTAGTCGGGGCCGGGTTCGAGCAGTACTTC.

The rearrangement uses TRBV19 and TRBJ1-2; no reliable D call. The CDR3 runs to 14 residues. The V and J ends lost 4 bases and 4 bases respectively, with 13 bases between them. Germline V gives CDR1 LNHDA, CDR2 SQIVND (reference sequence). CDR3 coding DNA: TGTGCCAGTAGTACCTCAAGGGTGGGCTATGGCTACACCTTC. This encodes CASSTSRVGYGYTF.

The chain couples TRBV7-2 to TRBJ2-2; D not certain. The germline CDR1 and CDR2 sequences are SGHTA and FQGNSA. V gave up 1 base and J gave up 1 base, with 13 bases separating them. CDR3 length: 17 residues. CDR3 DNA sequence: TGTGCCAGCAGCTTAGTTTATGATTTGGGGAACACCGGGGAGCTGTTTTTT. Its protein is CASSLVYDLGNTGELFF.

The CDR3 DNA follows: TGTGCCAGCAGTGAATACGGGGGCCGGGTCACCGGGGAGCTGTTTTTT. Its protein is CASSEYGGRVTGELFF. The V call is TRBV25-1, the J call TRBJ2-2, with D possibly being TRBD1 or TRBD2 (6 bases each). In germline, CDR1 is MGHDK, CDR2 SYGVNS. V lost 0 bases to trimming and J lost 4 bases, with 12 bases between them. This CDR3 has 16 amino acids.

This sequence joins TRBV5-4 and TRBJ2-7; D remains unclear. The CDR3 length is 15 residues. CDR1 is SGHNT, CDR2 YYREEE, per germline (reference sequence). Trimming left V 4 bases short and J 3 bases short, with 17 bases between. The CDR3 bases are TGTGCCAGCAGCAGCACCCGAGAGATTAACTACGAGCAGTACTTC. The encoded protein is CASSSTREINYEQYF. Full variable domain (rest looked up from reference TRBV5-4 and TRBJ2-7): ETGVTQSPTHLIKTRGQQVTLRCSSQSGHNTVSWYQQALGQGPQFIFQYYREEENGRGNFPPRFSGLQFPNYSSELNVNALELDDSALYLCASSSTREINYEQYFGPGTRLTVT.

The chain employs TRBV6-6 and TRBJ1-1; a weak D match, TRBD1 (5 bases). V lost 6 bases, J lost 0 bases, and 8 bases lay in between. The CDR3 is 13 residues long. Germline loops: CDR1 MNHNY, CDR2 SVGAGI (reference sequence). In DNA form, the CDR3 reads TGTGCCAGCAGGGTGACAGTGAACACTGAAGCTTTCTTT. Protein sequence: CASRVTVNTEAFF.

The J gene is TRBJ2-5, the V gene TRBV5-1; possibly TRBD2 for D (6 bases). Per germline, CDR1 SGHRS and CDR2 YFSETQ. V lost 2 bases, J lost 1 base, and 12 bases lay in between. The CDR3 runs to 15 residues. CDR3: CASSFRTTTQETQYF. CDR3 coding DNA: TGCGCCAGCAGCTTCCGGACTACCACCCAAGAGACCCAGTACTTC.

This clone was counted a single time. V gene TRBV7-3 combines with J gene TRBJ2-3; D uncertain. The CDR3 spans 16 residues. Trimming took off 4 bases at V and 5 bases at J, with 19 bases between the two ends. The germline V gene encodes CDR1 SGHTA and CDR2 FQGTGA. CDR3 nucleotides: TGTGCCAGCAGCTACCGTAGGGTAGCTGGGGTAGATACGCAGTATTTT. Amino acids: CASSYRRVAGVDTQYF. The complete variable domain, with remaining parts taken from reference TRBV7-3 and TRBJ2-3, reads GAGVSQTPSNKVTEKGKYVELRCDPISGHTALYWYRQSLGQGPEFLIYFQGTGAADDSGLPNDRFFAVRPEGSVSTLKIQRTERGDSAVYLCASSYRRVAGVDTQYFGPGTRLTVL.

This sequence joins TRBV6-6 and TRBJ1-5; 11 nucleotides agree with TRBD1. Germline V gene sequence: CDR1 MNHNY, CDR2 SVGAGI (reference sequence). V was clipped by 5 bases and J by 4 bases; unmatched bases: 4. There are 15 residues in the CDR3. The CDR3 is CASSRRDRGNQPQHF. CDR3 sequence (DNA): TGTGCCAGCAGTCGCCGGGACAGGGGGAATCAGCCCCAGCATTTT.

This clone has only a few counts. The CDR3 nucleotides are TGTGCCAGCAGTCACAGGGACAACACTGAAGCTTTCTTT. Amino acids: CASSHRDNTEAFF. This rearrangement joins TRBV6-4 to TRBJ1-1; D is possibly TRBD1 (6 bases). The germline V gene encodes CDR1 MRHNA and CDR2 SNTAGT. This CDR3 has 13 residues. V lost 5 bases and J lost 2, with 9 bases in between.

This clone has more than one count but fewer than ten. J is TRBJ1-5 and V is TRBV4-2; D may be TRBD1 (5 bases). The length of the CDR3 is 16 residues. V dropped 4 bases and J dropped 1 base, with 14 bases sitting between them. Germline values: CDR1 LGHNA, CDR2 YNFKEQ. The CDR3 nucleotides are TGTGCCAGCAGCCCGGAGGCAGGGTCCAGCAATCAGCCCCAGCATTTT. It specifies CASSPEAGSSNQPQHF.

The V gene is TRBV19, the J gene TRBJ1-3; maybe TRBD1 (6 bases). The V end was cut by 6 bases, the J end by 4 bases, with 16 bases between. CDR1 LNHDA and CDR2 SQIVND come from the germline V gene (reference sequence). The CDR3 is made up of 15 amino acids. The CDR3 loop reads CASRVLQGWGNTIYF. The DNA for the CDR3 is TGTGCCAGTAGGGTTCTACAGGGCTGGGGAAACACCATATATTTT.

This clone was recorded only once. The chain recombines TRBV9 with TRBJ2-1, with a weak D call TRBD2 (5 bases). The CDR3 loop spans 14 amino acids. CDR1 and CDR2 (germline): SGDLS, YYNGEE. Trimming shortened V by 1 base and J by 5 bases, and 10 bases separated the two germline ends. The CDR3: CASSVLNGDNEQFF. The CDR3 region has the DNA TGTGCCAGCAGCGTATTAAACGGGGACAATGAGCAGTTCTTC.

The chain joins TRBV7-2 to TRBJ2-7; the match to TRBD2 covers 7 bases. CDR3 length: 14 amino acids. J gave up 3 bases and V 5 bases, and 7 bases lay outside the gene matches. Looked up from germline, CDR1 is SGHTA and CDR2 is FQGNSA. The CDR3 spells CASSEAGVGYEQYF. The CDR3 DNA reads as TGTGCCAGCAGCGAGGCGGGGGTAGGCTACGAGCAGTACTTC.